This passage covers 3 T cell receptor beta chains from one sample sequenced in a study of low-dose radiotherapy and immunotherapy resistance in tumors. Specified time point: after trial treatment. Treatment defined: LDRT plus nivolumab, ipilimumab, low-dose cyclophosphamide and aspirin (RACIN trial). TRAV- and TRBV-specific primers were used for first-strand cDNA, which covered alpha and beta chains. With a V-primer adapter and a constant-region primer, TCRs were amplified for roughly 21 PCR cycles. Via MiXCR, TCRdb re-called the reads, giving one row per CDR3 protein. This sample has 95,000 to 100,000 distinct CDR3 sequences, with about a fifth found just once. The source was PBMCs, collected after low-dose radiotherapy plus immunotherapy. The source of these receptors is a male donor with prostate cancer.

This clonotype was seen more than once but under ten times. The genes are TRBV12-2 and TRBJ2-7. TRBV12-2 counts as a pseudogene. This CDR3 spans 11 amino acids. As DNA, the CDR3 is TGTGCAAGTCGCTTAGTGTACGAGCAGTACTTC. Protein: CASRLVYEQYF.

This clonotype was seen many times. This chain links TRBV5-1 with TRBJ2-2, with a tentative D call TRBD2 (5 bases). Looked up from germline, CDR1 is SGHRS and CDR2 is YFSETQ. V was trimmed by 0 bases and J by 1 base, leaving 10 bases between them. The CDR3 has 16 residues. The CDR3, as DNA: TGCGCCAGCAGCTTGGGGAGCGGCCAGAACACCGGGGAGCTGTTTTTT. Its protein is CASSLGSGQNTGELFF.

V gene TRBV5-5 combines with J gene TRBJ2-5, with D perhaps given as TRBD1 or TRBD2 (5 bases each). Between the trimmed V and J ends, which lost 4 bases and 5 bases, there was a span of 18 bases. This CDR3 comprises 15 residues. Germline loops: CDR1 SGHKS, CDR2 YYEKEE (reference sequence). The CDR3 loop reads CASSLGPLGTETQYF. As DNA, the CDR3 is TGTGCCAGCAGCCTGGGACCGCTCGGTACGGAGACCCAGTACTTC. Full variable domain (missing parts from reference TRBV5-5 and TRBJ2-5): DAGVTQSPTHLIKTRGQQVTLRCSPISGHKSVSWYQQVLGQGPQFIFQYYEKEERGRGNFPDRFSARQFPNYSSELNVNALLLGDSALYLCASSLGPLGTETQYFGPGTRLLVL.